One and the same sample provided the 19 T cell receptor beta chains below, sequenced in a study of tumor-infiltrating lymphocytes in primary liver carcinoma. From 500 to 600 ng of total RNA, TCR beta-specific cDNA was reverse-transcribed using a constant-region primer. Library construction for TCR beta comprised three nested multiplex PCR rounds performed with slightly modified ARM-PCR. Primers for the first two PCR rounds were TRBV1-TRBV30 forward primers and a C-beta reverse primer (about 11 cycles per round). Each CDR3 protein gets one entry after TCRdb re-called the multiplex PCR reads with MiXCR. Of 300,000 to 350,000 distinct CDR3 sequences detected, 65% appear once; the ten largest clones hold about 6.1%. Unsorted whole blood supplied the RNA, and germline DNA was extracted too. Sequenced sample: peripheral blood. These TCRs come from a man aged 40-50 years with primary liver carcinoma and hepatitis B virus infection.

On this clonotype: Sequence at one end of the junction differs from germline and may be a read error. The chain has TRBV11-1 and TRBJ2-2, with D perhaps being TRBD1 or TRBD2 (6 bases each). Germline V gene lookup returns CDR1 SGHAT and CDR2 FQDESV (reference sequence). This CDR3 has 15 residues. CDR3: CASSTRGLNTVELFF. The CDR3 DNA sequence: TGTGCCAGTAGCACCCGGGGGCTCAACACCGTGGAGCTGTTTTTT.

This clonotype was seen just once. The CDR3 ends on some other residue instead of the conserved phenylalanine or tryptophan, so this is likely a read error. This chain joins TRBV11-2 and TRBJ2-7; 10 bases agree with TRBD2. Germline lookup yields CDR1 SGHAT and CDR2 FQNNGV. The CDR3 has 16 amino acids. CDR3 nucleotides: TGTGCTAGCAGCTTAGATGGGCTTAGCGGGAGGTACGAGCAGTACTGT. Protein: CASSLDGLSGRYEQYC.

As concerns this clonotype: A much bigger clone sits one base away, suggesting this may be a read error. The V gene is TRBV6-5, the J gene TRBJ2-7; 12 positions match TRBD1. With 0 bases clipped from V and 9 bases from J, the junction kept 12 bases outside the gene matches. The germline CDR1 and CDR2 sequences are MNHEY and SVGAGI. The length of the CDR3 is 17 residues. CDR3 sequence reads: CASSYSIAGQGARGQYF. CDR3 nucleotide sequence: TGTGCCAGCAGTTACTCGATAGCGGGACAGGGGGCGAGAGGGCAGTACTTC.

On this clonotype itself: With a much larger clone just one base away, this may be a read error. V usage is TRBV6-2 or TRBV6-3 and J usage is TRBJ2-1; the D gene could be TRBD1 or TRBD2 (6 bases each). CDR1 and CDR2 (germline): MNHEY, SVGEGT. There are 15 residues in the CDR3. The CDR3 protein is CASTKGGPLYNERFF. CDR3 in DNA: TGTGCCAGCACCAAGGGGGGACCCCTCTACAATGAGCGGTTCTTC.

This clonotype showed up just a few times. The chain uses TRBV6-1 and TRBJ1-4, with D possibly TRBD1 on 5 matching bases. With 3 bases removed from V and 8 bases from J, the gap between germline ends came to 16 bases. Germline V CDR1 and CDR2: MNHNS, SASEGT. The CDR3 is made up of 15 amino acids. The CDR3 bases are TGTGCCAGCAGTGACTGGGGGACTGGCCAGGAAAAACTGTTTTTT. Protein sequence: CASSDWGTGQEKLFF.

This clonotype was seen a handful of times. The chain is built from TRBV6-5 and TRBJ2-5; 7 bases line up with TRBD2. Germline trimming cut 2 bases from V and 7 bases from J; bases unmatched to any gene: 19. Germline values: CDR1 MNHEY, CDR2 SVGAGI. The CDR3 has 18 residues. The chain's CDR3 is CASSYTPTTMEREGTQYF. CDR3 DNA sequence: TGTGCCAGCAGTTACACGCCGACCACGATGGAGCGGGAAGGGACCCAGTACTTC.

Comment on this clonotype: A junction boundary mismatches the germline segment, possibly from a read error. The chain joins TRBV7-9 to TRBJ2-7; TRBD2 matches 8 bases. Per germline, CDR1 SEHNR and CDR2 FQNEAQ (reference sequence). The CDR3 is 13 residues long. CDR3 sequence: CASSNPAGGSFVF. In DNA, the CDR3 is TGTGCCAGCAGCAATCCCGCGGGGGGTAGTTTCGTCTTC. Looking up the rest from reference TRBV7-9 and TRBJ2-7 gives the full variable domain: DTGVSQNPRHKITKRGQNVTFRCDPISEHNRLYWYRQTLGQGPEFLTYFQNEAQLEKSRLLSDRFSAERPKGSFSTLEIQRTEQGDSAMYLCASSNPAGGSFVFGPGTRLTVT.

V is TRBV9 and J is TRBJ2-7; perhaps TRBD2 as D (5 bases). Trimming removed 3 bases at V and 7 bases at J, with 14 bases between. CDR1 is SGDLS, CDR2 YYNGEE, per germline. This CDR3 is 13 amino acids long. CDR3 in DNA: TGTGCCAGCAGCGAGGACTCTGTCCTGGAGCAGTACTTC. Encoded protein: CASSEDSVLEQYF. The full variable domain, completed using reference TRBV9 and TRBJ2-7, is DSGVTQTPKHLITATGQRVTLRCSPRSGDLSVYWYQQSLDQGLQFLIQYYNGEERAKGNILERFSAQQFPDLHSELNLSSLELGDSALYFCASSEDSVLEQYFGPGTRLTVT.

In regard to this clonotype: A much larger clone lies one base from this, so it may be a read error. Here the CDR3 DNA reads TGTGCCAGCAGTTTGGGAGGGACCGATCAAGGCTACACCTTC. Protein sequence: CASSLGGTDQGYTF. The chain links TRBV6-5 to TRBJ1-2, with TRBD1 as a possible D gene (5 bases). The germline CDR1 and CDR2 sequences are MNHEY and SVGAGI. This CDR3 is built from 14 residues. V was pared by 4 bases and J by 8 bases, with 17 bases between.

The rearrangement links TRBV19 to TRBJ1-1; D call uncertain. Germline V gives CDR1 LNHDA, CDR2 SQIVND (reference sequence). Trimming cost V 3 bases and J 12 bases, with 11 bases left between them. The length of the CDR3 is 11 residues. This CDR3 reads CASSIAGLTFF. CDR3 in DNA: TGTGCCAGTAGTATCGCAGGTTTGACTTTCTTT.

This clonotype was observed at least ten times. The chain carries TRBV29-1 and TRBJ2-7; the match to TRBD1 covers 7 bases. This CDR3 is built from 13 residues. Germline-derived CDR1 and CDR2 are SQVTM and ANQGSEA. J was trimmed by 2 bases and V by 5 bases; bases with no gene match: 6. CDR3 residues: CSVLETGTYEQYF. CDR3 DNA: TGCAGCGTTCTTGAGACAGGGACCTACGAGCAGTACTTC.

Turning to this clonotype: This may arise from a read error, as a much more abundant clone is one base away. The gene calls are TRBV6-2 or TRBV6-3 and TRBJ2-7; D not resolved. Per the germline V gene, CDR1 is MNHEY and CDR2 is SVGEGT. The CDR3 spans 16 residues. Deletions cut 7 bases from V and 4 bases from J, with 23 bases between. In DNA form, the CDR3 reads TGTGCCAGCATCCAGTTTCCGGGTCTCACCCGATACGAGCAGTACTTC. It yields the protein CASIQFPGLTRYEQYF.

This chain joins TRBV28 and TRBJ2-2, with D unclear. V gave up 3 bases and J gave up 9 bases, with 8 bases separating them. Germline V gene lookup returns CDR1 MDHEN and CDR2 SYDVKM. The CDR3 spans 12 residues. The CDR3 sequence: CASSLNSRELFF. The CDR3 coding sequence is TGTGCCAGCAGTTTGAACTCCAGGGAGCTGTTTTTT. Drawing the rest from reference TRBV28 and TRBJ2-2, the complete variable domain is DVKVTQSSRYLVKRTGEKVFLECVQDMDHENMFWYRQDPGLGLRLIYFSYDVKMKEKGDIPEGYSVSREKKERFSLILESASTNQTSMYLCASSLNSRELFFGEGSRLTVL.

A note on this clonotype: A read error may produce the germline difference seen at one junction end. V usage is TRBV11-1 and J usage is TRBJ2-5, with 10 bases aligning to TRBD2. There are 16 residues in the CDR3. Germline CDR1 is SGHAT and CDR2 is FQDESV (reference sequence). CDR3 sequence: CASSSGTSEAGETQHF. CDR3 coding DNA: TGTGCCAGCAGCTCCGGGACTAGCGAGGCGGGGGAGACCCAGCACTTC.

This clonotype has at least ten counts. The rearrangement joins TRBV10-3 to TRBJ2-7; 9 nucleotides agree with TRBD1. J was trimmed by 3 bases and V by 3 bases; bases with no gene match: 12. CDR3 length: 17 residues. Germline V gene sequence: CDR1 ENHRY, CDR2 SYGVKD. CDR3 region: CAISEPRTGTGFYEQYF. In nucleotides, the CDR3 is TGTGCCATCAGTGAACCGAGAACCGGGACAGGGTTCTACGAGCAGTACTTC.

On this clonotype itself: A much larger clone sits a single nucleotide away, making a read error possible. V gene TRBV12-3 or TRBV12-4 combines with J gene TRBJ2-7; D remains unclear. CDR3 length: 11 residues. The DNA for the CDR3 is TGTGCCAGCTGTTTATTTGACGAGCAGTACTTC. It is translated as CASCLFDEQYF.

In this sample, this clonotype turned up once. A much larger clone lies one base from this, so it may be a read error. The rearrangement joins TRBV6-2 or TRBV6-3 to TRBJ1-2; D might be TRBD1 (6 bases). Germline V gene sequence: CDR1 MNHEY, CDR2 SVGEGT. The CDR3 spans 16 residues. The CDR3 reads CVSSYSWTAPNYGYTF. CDR3 bases: TGTGTCAGCAGTTACTCGTGGACAGCGCCCAACTATGGCTACACCTTC.

In its sample, this clonotype was seen many times. One junction end disagrees with the germline gene, perhaps due to a read error. The chain carries TRBV12-3 or TRBV12-4 and TRBJ1-2; 9 positions agree with TRBD1. This CDR3 has 13 residues. Here the CDR3 reads CASNLQGASGYTF. Written as DNA, the CDR3 is TGTGCCAGCAATTTACAGGGGGCGTCCGGCTACACCTTC.

Turning to this clonotype: Since a much larger clone is just one base distant, this may be a read error. J is TRBJ2-7 and V is TRBV6-6; TRBD2 is a possible D gene (5 bases). The CDR3 totals 13 residues. CDR1 is MNHNY, CDR2 SVGAGI, per germline (reference sequence). Trimming left V 6 bases short and J 0 bases short, with 9 bases between. CDR3 in amino acids: CASRHGGSYEQYF. As DNA, the CDR3 is TGTGCCAGCAGACATGGAGGCTCCTACGAGCAGTACTTC.